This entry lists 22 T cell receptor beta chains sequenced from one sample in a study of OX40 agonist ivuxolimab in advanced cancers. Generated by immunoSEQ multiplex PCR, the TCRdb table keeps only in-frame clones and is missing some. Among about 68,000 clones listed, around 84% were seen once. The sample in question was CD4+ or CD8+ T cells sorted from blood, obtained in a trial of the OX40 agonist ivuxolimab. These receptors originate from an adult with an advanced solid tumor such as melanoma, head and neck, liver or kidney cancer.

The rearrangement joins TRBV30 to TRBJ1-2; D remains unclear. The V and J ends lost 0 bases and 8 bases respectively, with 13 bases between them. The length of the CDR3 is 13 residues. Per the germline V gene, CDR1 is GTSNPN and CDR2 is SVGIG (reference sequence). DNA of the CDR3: TGTGCCTGGAGTGTGGGAGGGAGTGGAGGCTACACCTTC. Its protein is CAWSVGGSGGYTF.

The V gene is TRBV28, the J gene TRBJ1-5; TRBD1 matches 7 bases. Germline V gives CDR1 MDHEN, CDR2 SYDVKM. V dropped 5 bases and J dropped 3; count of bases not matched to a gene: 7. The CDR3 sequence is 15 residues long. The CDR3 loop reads CASSPSGQYNQPQHF. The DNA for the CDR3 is TGTGCCAGCAGTCCCTCGGGACAGTACAATCAGCCCCAGCATTTT. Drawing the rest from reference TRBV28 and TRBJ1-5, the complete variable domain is DVKVTQSSRYLVKRTGEKVFLECVQDMDHENMFWYRQDPGLGLRLIYFSYDVKMKEKGDIPEGYSVSREKKERFSLILESASTNQTSMYLCASSPSGQYNQPQHFGDGTRLSIL.

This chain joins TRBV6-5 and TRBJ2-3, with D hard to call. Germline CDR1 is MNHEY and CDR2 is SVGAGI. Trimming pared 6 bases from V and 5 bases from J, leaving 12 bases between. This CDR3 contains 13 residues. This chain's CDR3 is CASSDTVEDTQYF. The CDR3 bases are TGTGCCAGCAGCGACACGGTGGAAGATACGCAGTATTTT.

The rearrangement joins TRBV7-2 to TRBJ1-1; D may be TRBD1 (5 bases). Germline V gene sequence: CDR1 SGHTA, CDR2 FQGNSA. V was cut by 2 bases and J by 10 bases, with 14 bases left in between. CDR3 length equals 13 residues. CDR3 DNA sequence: TGTGCCAGCAGCTTAACAGTGTGGGGCAGAGCTTTCTTT. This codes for CASSLTVWGRAFF.

CDR3 protein: CASSYAGGAPGELFF. In nucleotides, the CDR3 is TGTGCCAGCAGTTACGCGGGAGGGGCCCCCGGGGAGCTGTTTTTT. This chain joins TRBV6-5 and TRBJ2-2; 9 bases map to TRBD2. The germline V gene has CDR1 MNHEY and CDR2 SVGAGI. With 2 bases clipped from V and 6 bases from J, the junction kept 4 bases outside the gene matches. The length of the CDR3 is 15 residues.

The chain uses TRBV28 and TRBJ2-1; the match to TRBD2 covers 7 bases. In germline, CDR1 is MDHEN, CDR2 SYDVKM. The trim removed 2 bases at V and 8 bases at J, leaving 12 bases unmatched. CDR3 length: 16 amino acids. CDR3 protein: CASSLGGGRHPDEQFF. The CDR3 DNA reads TGTGCCAGCAGTTTAGGTGGCGGGAGACACCCCGATGAGCAGTTCTTC. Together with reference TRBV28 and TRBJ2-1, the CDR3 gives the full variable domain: DVKVTQSSRYLVKRTGEKVFLECVQDMDHENMFWYRQDPGLGLRLIYFSYDVKMKEKGDIPEGYSVSREKKERFSLILESASTNQTSMYLCASSLGGGRHPDEQFFGPGTRLTVL.

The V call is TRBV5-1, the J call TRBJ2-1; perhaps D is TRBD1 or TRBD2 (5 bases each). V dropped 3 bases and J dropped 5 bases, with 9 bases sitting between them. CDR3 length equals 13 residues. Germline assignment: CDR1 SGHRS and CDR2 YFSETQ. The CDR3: CASSWDRNNEQFF. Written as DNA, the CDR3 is TGCGCCAGCAGCTGGGACCGGAACAATGAGCAGTTCTTC. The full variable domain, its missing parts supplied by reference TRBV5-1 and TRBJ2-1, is KAGVTQTPRYLIKTRGQQVTLSCSPISGHRSVSWYQQTPGQGLQFLFEYFSETQRNKGNFPGRFSGRQFSNSRSEMNVSTLELGDSALYLCASSWDRNNEQFFGPGTRLTVL.

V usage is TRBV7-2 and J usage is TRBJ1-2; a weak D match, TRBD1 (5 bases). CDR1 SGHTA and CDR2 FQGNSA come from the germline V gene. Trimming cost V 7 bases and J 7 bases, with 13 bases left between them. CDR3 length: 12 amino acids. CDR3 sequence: CASNLRDGGYTF. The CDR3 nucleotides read TGTGCCAGCAACCTTCGGGACGGTGGCTACACCTTC.

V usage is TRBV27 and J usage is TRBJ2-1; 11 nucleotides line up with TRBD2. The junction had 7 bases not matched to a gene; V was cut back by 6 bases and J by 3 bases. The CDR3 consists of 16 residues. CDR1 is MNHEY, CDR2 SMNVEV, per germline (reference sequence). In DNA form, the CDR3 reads TGTGCCAGCAGACTTACGGGACTAGCGGACTACAATGAGCAGTTCTTC. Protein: CASRLTGLADYNEQFF.

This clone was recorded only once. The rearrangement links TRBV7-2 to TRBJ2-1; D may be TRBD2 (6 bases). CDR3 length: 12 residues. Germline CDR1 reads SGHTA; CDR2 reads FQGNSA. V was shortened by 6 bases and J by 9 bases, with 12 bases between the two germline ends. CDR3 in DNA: TGTGCCAGCAGTTTAAGGGACTCTGAGCAGTTCTTC. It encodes CASSLRDSEQFF.

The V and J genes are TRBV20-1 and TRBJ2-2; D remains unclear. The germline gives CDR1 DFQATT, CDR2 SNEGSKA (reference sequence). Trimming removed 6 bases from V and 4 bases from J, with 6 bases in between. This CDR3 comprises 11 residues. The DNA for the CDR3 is TGCAGTGCCGTCGTCACCGGGGAGCTGTTTTTT. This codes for CSAVVTGELFF.

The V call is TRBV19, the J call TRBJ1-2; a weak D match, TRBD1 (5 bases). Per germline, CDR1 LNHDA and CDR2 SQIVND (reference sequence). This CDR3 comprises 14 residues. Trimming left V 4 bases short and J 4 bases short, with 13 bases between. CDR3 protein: CASSTRDGSYGYTF. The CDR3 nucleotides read TGTGCCAGTAGTACCAGGGATGGGAGCTATGGCTACACCTTC.

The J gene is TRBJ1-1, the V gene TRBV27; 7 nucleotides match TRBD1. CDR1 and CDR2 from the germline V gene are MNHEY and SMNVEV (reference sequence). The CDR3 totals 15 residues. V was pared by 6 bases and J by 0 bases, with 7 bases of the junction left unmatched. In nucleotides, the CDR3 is TGTGCCAGCAGGGGGACAGCCAAGATGAACACTGAAGCTTTCTTT. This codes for CASRGTAKMNTEAFF.

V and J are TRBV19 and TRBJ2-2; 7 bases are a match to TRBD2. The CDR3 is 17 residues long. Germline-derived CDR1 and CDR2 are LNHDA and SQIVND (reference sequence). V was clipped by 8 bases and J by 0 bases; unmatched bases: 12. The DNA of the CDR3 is TGTGCCAGTTGCCCCGGGAGGCAGAGAGCGAACACCGGGGAGCTGTTTTTT. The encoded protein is CASCPGRQRANTGELFF. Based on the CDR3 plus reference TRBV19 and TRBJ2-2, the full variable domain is DGGITQSPKYLFRKEGQNVTLSCEQNLNHDAMYWYRQDPGQGLRLIYYSQIVNDFQKGDIAEGYSVSREKKESFPLTVTSAQKNPTAFYLCASCPGRQRANTGELFFGEGSRLTVL.

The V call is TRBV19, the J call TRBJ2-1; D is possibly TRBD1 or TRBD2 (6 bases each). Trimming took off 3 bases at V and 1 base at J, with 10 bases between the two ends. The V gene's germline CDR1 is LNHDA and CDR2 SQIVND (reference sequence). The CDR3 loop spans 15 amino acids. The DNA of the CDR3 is TGTGCCAGTAGTATGGGGGCGGGATCCTACAATGAGCAGTTCTTC. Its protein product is CASSMGAGSYNEQFF.

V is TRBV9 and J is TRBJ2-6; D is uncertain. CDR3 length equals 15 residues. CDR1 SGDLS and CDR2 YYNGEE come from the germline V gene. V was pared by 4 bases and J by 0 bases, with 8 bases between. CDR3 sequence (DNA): TGTGCCAGCAGCCCTCGTTACTCTGGGGCCAACGTCCTGACTTTC. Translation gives CASSPRYSGANVLTF. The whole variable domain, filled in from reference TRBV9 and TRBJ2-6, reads DSGVTQTPKHLITATGQRVTLRCSPRSGDLSVYWYQQSLDQGLQFLIQYYNGEERAKGNILERFSAQQFPDLHSELNLSSLELGDSALYFCASSPRYSGANVLTFGAGSRLTVL.

CDR3 coding DNA: TGTGCCAGCAGCCGGGGAAGCGGGGACGAGCAGTACTTC. Amino acids: CASSRGSGDEQYF. The chain employs TRBV7-9 and TRBJ2-7; 7 nucleotides align to TRBD2. Germline assignment: CDR1 SEHNR and CDR2 FQNEAQ (reference sequence). Trimming took 5 bases from V and 5 from J; bases not matched to a gene: 6. The CDR3 covers 13 residues.

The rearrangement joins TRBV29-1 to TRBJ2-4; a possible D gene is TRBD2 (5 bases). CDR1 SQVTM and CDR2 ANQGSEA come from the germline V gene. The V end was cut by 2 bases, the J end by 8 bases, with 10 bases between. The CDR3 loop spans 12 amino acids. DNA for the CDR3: TGCAGCGTTGAAATCGACGGGGACATTCAGTACTTC. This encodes CSVEIDGDIQYF. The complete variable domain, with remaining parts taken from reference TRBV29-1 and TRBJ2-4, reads SAVISQKPSRDICQRGTSLTIQCQVDSQVTMMFWYRQQPGQSLTLIATANQGSEATYESGFVIDKFPISRPNLTFSTLTVSNMSPEDSSIYLCSVEIDGDIQYFGAGTRLSVL.

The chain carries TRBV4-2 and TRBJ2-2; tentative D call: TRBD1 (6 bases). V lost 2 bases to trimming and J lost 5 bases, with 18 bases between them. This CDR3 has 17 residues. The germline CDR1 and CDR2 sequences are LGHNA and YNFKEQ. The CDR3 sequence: CASSQNPATGATGELFF. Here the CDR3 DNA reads TGTGCCAGCAGCCAAAACCCCGCGACAGGAGCGACCGGGGAGCTGTTTTTT.

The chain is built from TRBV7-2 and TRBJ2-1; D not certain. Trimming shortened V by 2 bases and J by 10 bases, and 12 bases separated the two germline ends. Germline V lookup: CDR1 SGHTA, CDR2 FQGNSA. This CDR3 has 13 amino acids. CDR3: CASSLNKGGEQFF. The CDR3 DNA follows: TGTGCCAGCAGCTTAAACAAGGGTGGCGAGCAGTTCTTC.

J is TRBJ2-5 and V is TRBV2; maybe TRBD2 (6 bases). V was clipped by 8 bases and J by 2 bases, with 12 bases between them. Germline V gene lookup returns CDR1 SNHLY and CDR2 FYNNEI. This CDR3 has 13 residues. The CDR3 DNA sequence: TGTGCCAGCCTTGGCGGGGCGCAAGAGACCCAGTACTTC. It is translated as CASLGGAQETQYF.

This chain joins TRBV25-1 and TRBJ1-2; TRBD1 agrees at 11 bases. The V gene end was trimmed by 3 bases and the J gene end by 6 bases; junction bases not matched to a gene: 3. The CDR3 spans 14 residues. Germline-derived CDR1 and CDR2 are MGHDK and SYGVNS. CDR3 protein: CASSDWDRGDGYTF. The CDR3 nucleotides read TGTGCCAGCAGTGATTGGGACAGGGGGGATGGCTACACCTTC.